This T cell receptor beta chain was documented in a study of shared T cell receptors in the human thymus. Trimming at V came to 0 bases and at J to 3 bases, leaving 13 bases not matched to a gene. CDR3 length equals 19 residues. Germline assignment: CDR1 ENHRY and CDR2 SYGVKD. The repertoire was sequenced with immunoSEQ multiplex PCR; TCRdb's copy has only in-frame clones and lacks some. Of 500,000 to 550,000 clones listed, approximately 80% were seen once; the top ten hold more than 0.01%. These sequences were also reported in another study, on human thymus T cells. That work states: It was from resections taken during corrective heart surgery that the thymus tissue came. Both thymic and peripheral blood repertoires showed apparently biased V and J usage. Highly overlapping thymic repertoires among unrelated individuals were reported in related research.

The sample consisted of thymocytes. The V and J genes are TRBV10-3 and TRBJ1-4; 7 bases are shared with TRBD1. The TCR originated in a boy younger than two with a congenital heart defect. CDR3 nucleotide sequence: TGTGCCATCAGTGAGTCCCCCACCCCCGGACAGGTTTCTAATGAAAAACTGTTTTTT. It is translated as CAISESPTPGQVSNEKLFF.